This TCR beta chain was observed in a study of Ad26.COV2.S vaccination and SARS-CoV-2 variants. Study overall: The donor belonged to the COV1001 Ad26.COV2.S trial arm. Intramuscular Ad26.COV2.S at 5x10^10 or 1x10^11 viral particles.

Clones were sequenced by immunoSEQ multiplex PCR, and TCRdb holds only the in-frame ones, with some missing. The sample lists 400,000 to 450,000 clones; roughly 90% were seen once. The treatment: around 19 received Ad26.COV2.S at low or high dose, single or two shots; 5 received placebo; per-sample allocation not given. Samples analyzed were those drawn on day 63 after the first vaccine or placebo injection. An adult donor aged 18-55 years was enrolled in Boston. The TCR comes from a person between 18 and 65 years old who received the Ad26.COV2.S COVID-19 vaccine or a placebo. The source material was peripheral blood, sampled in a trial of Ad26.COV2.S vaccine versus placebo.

The CDR3: CASSFRARSGSSYEQYF. The CDR3 region has the DNA TGTGCCAGCAGCTTCCGCGCTCGAAGCGGGAGCTCCTACGAGCAGTACTTC. The chain recombines TRBV13 with TRBJ2-7, with 8 bases aligning to TRBD2. V shed 3 bases and J 0 bases; nucleotides not matched to a gene: 10. The length of the CDR3 is 17 residues. CDR1 is PRHDT, CDR2 FYEKMQ, per germline (reference sequence). Full variable domain (outside the CDR3, taken from reference TRBV13 and TRBJ2-7): AAGVIQSPRHLIKEKRETATLKCYPIPRHDTVYWYQQGPGQDPQFLISFYEKMQSDKGSIPDRFSAQQFSDYHSELNMSSLELGDSALYFCASSFRARSGSSYEQYFGPGTRLTVT.